This TCR beta chain was captured by sequencing in a study of neurological immune-mediated disorders. The cDNA was synthesized by means of template-switch 5'RACE, which was carried out with 10-nucleotide random UMIs. TCRdb re-called the 5' RACE reads with MiXCR, one entry per CDR3 protein. The sample contains fewer than 35,000 distinct CDR3 sequences, around 3.4% of which appear only once. CDR3 size: 16 residues. Trimming at V came to 0 bases and at J to 6 bases, leaving 9 bases not matched to a gene. The germline V gene encodes CDR1 DFQATT and CDR2 SNEGSKA (reference sequence). Study findings and constraints: HTLV-1-associated myelopathy ranked highest for TCR clonal expansion and multiple sclerosis lowest, beneath healthy controls. Any association between clinical or MRI features and the multiple sclerosis repertoire cluster was absent.

This clonotype came up many times. Its specificity is not known. The sequence came from a woman aged 25 to 39 with multiple sclerosis. The chain joins TRBV20-1 to TRBJ2-5, with 11 bases fitting TRBD1. The specimen sequenced was PBMCs. CDR3 DNA: TGCAGTGCTAGAGATCCCCCCGGGACAGGGGGACAGACCCAGTACTTC. It yields the protein CSARDPPGTGGQTQYF.